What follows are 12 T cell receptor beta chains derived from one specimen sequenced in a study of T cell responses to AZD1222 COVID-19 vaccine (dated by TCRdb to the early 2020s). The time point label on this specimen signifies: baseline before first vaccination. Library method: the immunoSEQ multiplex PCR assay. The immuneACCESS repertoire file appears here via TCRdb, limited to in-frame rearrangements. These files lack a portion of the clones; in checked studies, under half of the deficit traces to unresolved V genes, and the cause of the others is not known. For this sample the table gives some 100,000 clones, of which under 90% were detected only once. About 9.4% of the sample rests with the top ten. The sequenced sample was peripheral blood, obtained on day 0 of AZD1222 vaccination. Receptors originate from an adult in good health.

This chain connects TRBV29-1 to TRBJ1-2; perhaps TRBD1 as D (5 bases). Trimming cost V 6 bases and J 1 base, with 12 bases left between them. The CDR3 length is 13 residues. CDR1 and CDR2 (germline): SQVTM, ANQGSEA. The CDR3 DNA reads TGCAGCGTCGGCCCAGACAGTAACTATGGCTACACCTTC. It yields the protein CSVGPDSNYGYTF. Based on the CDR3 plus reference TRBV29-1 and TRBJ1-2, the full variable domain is SAVISQKPSRDICQRGTSLTIQCQVDSQVTMMFWYRQQPGQSLTLIATANQGSEATYESGFVIDKFPISRPNLTFSTLTVSNMSPEDSSIYLCSVGPDSNYGYTFGSGTRLTVV.

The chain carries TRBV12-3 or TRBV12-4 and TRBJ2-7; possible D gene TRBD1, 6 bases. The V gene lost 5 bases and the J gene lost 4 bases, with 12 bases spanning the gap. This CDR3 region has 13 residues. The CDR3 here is CASSEGHPYEQYF. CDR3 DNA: TGTGCCAGCAGTGAGGGACATCCTTACGAGCAGTACTTC.

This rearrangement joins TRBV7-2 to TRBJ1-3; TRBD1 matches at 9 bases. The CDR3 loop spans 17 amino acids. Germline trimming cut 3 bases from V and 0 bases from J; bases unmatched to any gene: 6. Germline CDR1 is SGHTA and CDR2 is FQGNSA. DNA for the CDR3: TGTGCCAGCAGCTTCCCGACAGGGGGTTCCTCTGGAAACACCATATATTTT. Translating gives CASSFPTGGSSGNTIYF. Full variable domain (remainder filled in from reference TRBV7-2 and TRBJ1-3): GAGVSQSPSNKVTEKGKDVELRCDPISGHTALYWYRQSLGQGLEFLIYFQGNSAPDKSGLPSDRFSAERTGGSVSTLTIQRTQQEDSAVYLCASSFPTGGSSGNTIYFGEGSWLTVV.

The CDR3 loop is CASRPRRLAGASGQETQYF. In nucleotides, the CDR3 is TGTGCCAGCAGACCACGAAGACTAGCGGGCGCGTCTGGCCAAGAGACCCAGTACTTC. The V call is TRBV2, the J call TRBJ2-5; the match to TRBD2 covers 10 bases. The CDR3 runs 19 residues. CDR1 is SNHLY and CDR2 is FYNNEI in the germline V gene. J gave up 1 base and V 6 bases, and 17 bases lay outside the gene matches.

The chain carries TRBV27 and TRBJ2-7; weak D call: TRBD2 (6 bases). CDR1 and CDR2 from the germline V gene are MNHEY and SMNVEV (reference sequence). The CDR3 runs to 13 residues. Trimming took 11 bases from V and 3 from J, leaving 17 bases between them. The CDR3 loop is CAPRGTGYYEQYF. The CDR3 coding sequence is TGTGCCCCTCGCGGGACGGGGTACTACGAGCAGTACTTC.

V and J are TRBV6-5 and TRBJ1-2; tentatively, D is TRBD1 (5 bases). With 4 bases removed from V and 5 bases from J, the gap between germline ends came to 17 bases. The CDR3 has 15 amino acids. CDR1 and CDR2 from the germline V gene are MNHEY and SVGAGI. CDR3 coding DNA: TGTGCCAGCAGTTCCCCCCGCAGGGCTGAGTATGGCTACACCTTC. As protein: CASSSPRRAEYGYTF.

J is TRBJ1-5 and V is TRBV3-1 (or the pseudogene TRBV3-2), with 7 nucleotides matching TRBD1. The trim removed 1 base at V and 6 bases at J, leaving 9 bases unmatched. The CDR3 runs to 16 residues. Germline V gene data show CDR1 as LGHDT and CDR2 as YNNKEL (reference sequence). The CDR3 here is CASSQGSTGVSQPQHF. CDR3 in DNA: TGTGCCAGCAGCCAAGGTTCAACAGGGGTGTCTCAGCCCCAGCATTTT.

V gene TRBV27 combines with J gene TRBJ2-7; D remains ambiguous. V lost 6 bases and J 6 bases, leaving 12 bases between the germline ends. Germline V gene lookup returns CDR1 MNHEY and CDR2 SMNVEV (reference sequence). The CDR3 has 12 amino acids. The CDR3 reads CASRASEGEQYF. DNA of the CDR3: TGTGCCAGCAGGGCTTCAGAAGGCGAGCAGTACTTC.

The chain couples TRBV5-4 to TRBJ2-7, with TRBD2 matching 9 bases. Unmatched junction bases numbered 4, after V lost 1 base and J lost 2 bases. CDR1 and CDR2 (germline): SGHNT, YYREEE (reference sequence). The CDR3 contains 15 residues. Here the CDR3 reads CASSLSAGGAYEQYF. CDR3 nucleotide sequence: TGTGCCAGCAGCTTGTCAGCGGGAGGTGCCTACGAGCAGTACTTC.

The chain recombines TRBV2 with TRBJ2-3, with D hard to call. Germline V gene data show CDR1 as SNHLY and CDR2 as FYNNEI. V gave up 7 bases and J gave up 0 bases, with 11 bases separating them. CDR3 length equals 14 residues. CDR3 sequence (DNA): TGTGCCAGCATATTTGGGGTTAGCACAGATACGCAGTATTTT. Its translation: CASIFGVSTDTQYF.

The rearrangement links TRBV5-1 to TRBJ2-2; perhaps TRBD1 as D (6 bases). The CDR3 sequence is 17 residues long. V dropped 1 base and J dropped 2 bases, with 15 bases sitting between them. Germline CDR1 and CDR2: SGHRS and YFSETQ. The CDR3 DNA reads TGCGCCAGCAGCTTGTCACTCCCCGGGACAAACACCGGGGAGCTGTTTTTT. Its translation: CASSLSLPGTNTGELFF.

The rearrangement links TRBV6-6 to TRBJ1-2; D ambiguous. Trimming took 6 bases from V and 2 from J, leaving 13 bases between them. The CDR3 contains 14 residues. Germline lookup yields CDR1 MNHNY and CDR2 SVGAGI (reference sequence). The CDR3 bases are TGTGCCAGCAGCCCCCGCCAAACAAACTATGGCTACACCTTC. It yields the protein CASSPRQTNYGYTF.